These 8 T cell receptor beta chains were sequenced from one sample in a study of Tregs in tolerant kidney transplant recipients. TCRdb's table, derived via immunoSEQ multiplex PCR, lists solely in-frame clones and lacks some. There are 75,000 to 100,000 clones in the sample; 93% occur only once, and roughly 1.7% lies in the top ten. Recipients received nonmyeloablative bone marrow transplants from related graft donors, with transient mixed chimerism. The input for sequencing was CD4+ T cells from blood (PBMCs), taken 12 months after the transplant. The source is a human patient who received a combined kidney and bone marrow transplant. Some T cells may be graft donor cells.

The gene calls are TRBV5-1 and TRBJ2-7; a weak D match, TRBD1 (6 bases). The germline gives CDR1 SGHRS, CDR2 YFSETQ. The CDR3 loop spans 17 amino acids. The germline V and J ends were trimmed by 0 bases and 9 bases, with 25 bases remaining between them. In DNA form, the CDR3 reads TGCGCCAGCAGCTTGGAAGTCCCATTGAAGGGACACCACGGGCAGTACTTC. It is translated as CASSLEVPLKGHHGQYF.

This chain's CDR3 is CASSPDDRGYGYTF. The CDR3 DNA sequence: TGTGCCAGCAGCCCCGACGACAGGGGCTATGGCTACACCTTC. The chain is built from TRBV7-2 and TRBJ1-2; TRBD1 agrees at 8 bases. This CDR3 is built from 14 residues. Germline CDR1 reads SGHTA; CDR2 reads FQGNSA. The V and J ends lost 5 bases and 4 bases, in that order; junction bases with no gene match: 6.

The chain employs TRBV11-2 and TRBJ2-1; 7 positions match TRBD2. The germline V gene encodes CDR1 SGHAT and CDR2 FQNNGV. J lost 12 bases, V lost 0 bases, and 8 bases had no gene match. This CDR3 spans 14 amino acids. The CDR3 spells CASSLEVAGFGQFF. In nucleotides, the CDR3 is TGTGCCAGCAGCTTAGAAGTAGCGGGTTTCGGGCAGTTCTTC.

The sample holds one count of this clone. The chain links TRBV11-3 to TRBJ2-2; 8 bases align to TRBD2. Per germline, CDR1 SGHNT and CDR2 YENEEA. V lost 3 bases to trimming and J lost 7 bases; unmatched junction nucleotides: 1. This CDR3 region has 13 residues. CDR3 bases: TGTGCCAGCAGCTTTCGGGGGGGCGGGGAGCTGTTTTTT. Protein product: CASSFRGGGELFF.

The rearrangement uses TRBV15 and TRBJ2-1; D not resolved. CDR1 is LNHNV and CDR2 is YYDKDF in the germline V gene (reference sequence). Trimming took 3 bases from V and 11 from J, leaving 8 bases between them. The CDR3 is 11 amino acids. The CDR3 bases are TGTGCCACCAGCAGCCTGGGCCAGCAGTTCTTC. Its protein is CATSSLGQQFF.

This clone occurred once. CDR3 DNA sequence: TGTGCCATCAGTGGAGGTGTGAGCTCCTACAATGAGCAGTTCTTC. As protein: CAISGGVSSYNEQFF. The V gene is TRBV10-3, the J gene TRBJ2-1, with D hard to call. Germline V gene data show CDR1 as ENHRY and CDR2 as SYGVKD. V lost 4 bases and J 0 bases, leaving 10 bases between the germline ends. This CDR3 is built from 15 residues.

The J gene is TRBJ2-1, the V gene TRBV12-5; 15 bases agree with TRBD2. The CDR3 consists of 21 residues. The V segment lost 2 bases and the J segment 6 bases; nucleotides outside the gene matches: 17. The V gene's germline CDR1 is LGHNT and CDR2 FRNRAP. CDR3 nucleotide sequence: TGTGCTAGTGGTTTGCGCTTCGCGGGACTAGCGGGAGGCGAATCCCGCAATGAGCAGTTCTTC. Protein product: CASGLRFAGLAGGESRNEQFF.

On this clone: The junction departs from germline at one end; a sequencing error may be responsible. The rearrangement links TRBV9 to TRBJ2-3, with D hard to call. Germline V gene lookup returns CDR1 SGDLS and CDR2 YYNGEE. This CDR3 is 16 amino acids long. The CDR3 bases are TGTGCCAGCAGTCCCGGGTTAGCAGACGCGGCAGATACGCGGTATTTT. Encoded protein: CASSPGLADAADTRYF.